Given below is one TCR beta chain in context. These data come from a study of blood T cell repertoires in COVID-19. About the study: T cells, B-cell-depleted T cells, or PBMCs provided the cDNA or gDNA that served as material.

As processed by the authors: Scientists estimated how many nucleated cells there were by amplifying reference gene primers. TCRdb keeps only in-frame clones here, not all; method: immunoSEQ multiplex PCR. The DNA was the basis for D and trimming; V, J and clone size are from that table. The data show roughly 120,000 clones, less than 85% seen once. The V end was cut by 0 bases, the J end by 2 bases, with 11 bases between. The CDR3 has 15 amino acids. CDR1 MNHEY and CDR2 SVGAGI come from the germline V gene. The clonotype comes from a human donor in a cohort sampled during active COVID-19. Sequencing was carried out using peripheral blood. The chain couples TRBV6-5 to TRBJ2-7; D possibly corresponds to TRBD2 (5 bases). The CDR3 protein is CASSYSTGRAYEQYF. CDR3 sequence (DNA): TGTGCCAGCAGTTACTCGACTGGGCGGGCCTACGAGCAGTACTTC.